A selection of T cell receptor beta chains follows, all from one sample in a study of blood T cell repertoires in COVID-19. TCRdb keeps only in-frame clones here, not all; method: immunoSEQ multiplex PCR. The sample includes over 400,000 clones, roughly nine tenths of them seen just once. Source material: PBMCs or T cells enriched from blood (not recorded which). The receptors derive from a woman aged 60-75 years who had recovered from COVID-19. Both conserved end residues are part of each CDR3. A D gene is named only where the DNA matches it firmly. Clone size is given for some rows only: seen once, a few or many times, or a class if the clone is expanded.

TRBV12-3/TRBV12-4	-	TRBJ2-2	-	TGTGCCAGCAGAGCCAGGGCCGGGGAGCTGTTTTTT	CASRARAGELFF
TRBV7-9	-	TRBJ2-2	TRBD1	TGTGCCAGCAGCTCAGGACAGGGGCACACCGGGGAGCTGTTTTTT	CASSSGQGHTGELFF
TRBV9	once	TRBJ1-2	TRBD1	TGTGCCAGCAGCGGCGCGGGACAGGGCTCTAACTATGGCTACACCTTC	CASSGAGQGSNYGYTF
TRBV2	many	TRBJ1-2	TRBD1	TGTGCCAGCAGTGACCTCTGGACAGGGGGCGTGTATGGCTACACCTTC	CASSDLWTGGVYGYTF
TRBV9	-	TRBJ2-7	-	TGTGCCAGCAGCGTAGGCCAGGACAGCCCCTACGAGCAGTACTTC	CASSVGQDSPYEQYF
TRBV2	-	TRBJ2-5	-	TGTGCCAGCAGTAAGGGGGAGACCCAGTACTTC	CASSKGETQYF
TRBV5-5	-	TRBJ1-6	-	TGTGCCAGCAGCTTAATACCAGGGGATAATTCACCCCTCCACTTT	CASSLIPGDNSPLHF
TRBV27	-	TRBJ1-5	TRBD1	TGTGCCAGCAGTCTCACAGGGGGCGGCGGTCAGCCCCAGCATTTT	CASSLTGGGGQPQHF
TRBV30	-	TRBJ1-3	-	TGTGCCTGGAGCCGAGGAGGGAACACCATATATTTT	CAWSRGGNTIYF
TRBV3-1/TRBV3-2	-	TRBJ1-2	TRBD1	TGTGCCAGCAGGCCGGGGACAGGGCATGGCTACACCTTC	CASRPGTGHGYTF
TRBV27	-	TRBJ2-3	TRBD2	TGTGCCTCTAAGCTAGCGGGGTCGATCACGCAGTATTTT	CASKLAGSITQYF
TRBV14	-	TRBJ1-2	-	TGTGCCAGCAGCCTAGGCGGGCGGGGCTACACCTTC	CASSLGGRGYTF
TRBV9	-	TRBJ2-3	TRBD1	TGTGCCAGCAGCCTTCGGGACAGGGGGCAAGATACGCAGTATTTT	CASSLRDRGQDTQYF
TRBV10-1	-	TRBJ2-3	-	TGCGCCAGCAGTTTTGGGGCTAGCACAGATACGCAGTATTTT	CASSFGASTDTQYF
TRBV29-1	-	TRBJ1-1	-	TGCAGCGTTGCTAGGGGGGGTTACACTGAAGCTTTCTTT	CSVARGGYTEAFF
TRBV12-5	-	TRBJ2-1	-	TGTGCTAGTGGTTTCGCAGGGAACAGTGAGCAGTTCTTC	CASGFAGNSEQFF
TRBV6-5	-	TRBJ2-3	TRBD1	TGTGCCAGCAGTACCACACAGGGGGCGGGAGATACGCAGTATTTT	CASSTTQGAGDTQYF
TRBV5-1	-	TRBJ1-1	TRBD1	TGCGCCAGCAGCTTGGGGCTGGGACAGATGAACACTGAAGCTTTCTTT	CASSLGLGQMNTEAFF
TRBV10-3	-	TRBJ1-2	TRBD1	TGTGCCATCAGTGGGGGCAGGGGGACGGGAGGCTACACCTTC	CAISGGRGTGGYTF
TRBV5-1	-	TRBJ1-3	TRBD1	TGCGCCAGCAGTTCAGGGACAGGGACTGGAAACACCATATATTTT	CASSSGTGTGNTIYF
TRBV5-1	-	TRBJ1-3	-	TGCGCCAGCACGAGCTCTGGAAACACCATATATTTT	CASTSSGNTIYF
TRBV6-5	-	TRBJ2-3	TRBD1	TGTGCCAGCAGGACAGGGGCCACAGATACGCAGTATTTT	CASRTGATDTQYF
TRBV18	-	TRBJ1-2	-	TGTGCCAGCTCACCCGGTGCCAGAATCGGGGACTATGGCTACACCTTC	CASSPGARIGDYGYTF
TRBV28	-	TRBJ1-1	-	TGTGCCAGCAGTTTAGGGGGCTTAAAGAACACTGAAGCTTTCTTT	CASSLGGLKNTEAFF
TRBV7-8	-	TRBJ1-2	TRBD1	TGTGCCAGCAGCTTAGTCACAGGGGGCTCCTATGGCTACACCTTC	CASSLVTGGSYGYTF
TRBV7-2	-	TRBJ2-1	-	TGTGCCAGCAGCTTTTGGGGGGGCGCTGCCTACAATGAGCAGTTCTTC	CASSFWGGAAYNEQFF
TRBV27	-	TRBJ1-6	-	TGTGCCAGCAGTTTAAGTGGCAGCTCCTATAATTCACCCCTCCACTTT	CASSLSGSSYNSPLHF
TRBV21-1	-	TRBJ2-5	-	TGTGCCAGCAGCAAATGGCGAGACTACCCGACCGTGACCCAGTACTTC	CASSKWRDYPTVTQYF
TRBV30	-	TRBJ1-6	-	TGTGCCTGGAGCCCAGGGGATTCACCCCTCCACTTT	CAWSPGDSPLHF